This is a list of T cell receptor beta chains from one sample in a study of blood T cell repertoires in COVID-19. Generated by immunoSEQ multiplex PCR, the TCRdb table keeps only in-frame clones and is missing some. The sample comprises a few hundred thousand clones, around 87% of which are singletons, and under 1.5% rests with the top ten. Sequenced: PBMCs or T cells enriched from blood (not recorded which). These receptors were taken from a man under 40 who had recovered from COVID-19. CDR3s include the opening cysteine and the closing phenylalanine or tryptophan. A D gene is named only where the DNA matches it firmly. Some rows mark clone size as missing; the rest say once, few, many or name a class of expanded clone.

J: TRBJ1-1
D: TRBD1
V: TRBV5-6
length: 14
size: .
DNA: TGTGCCAGCAGCTTGGACAGGGGGAGGACTGAAGCTTTCTTT
CDR3: CASSLDRGRTEAFF

J: TRBJ2-7
D: TRBD1
V: TRBV5-5
length: 16
size: .
DNA: TGTGCCAGCAGCTTGGGGGTACAGGGGGCCACCTACGAGCAGTACTTC
CDR3: CASSLGVQGATYEQYF

J: TRBJ1-4
D: .
V: TRBV5-5
length: 14
size: .
DNA: TGTGCCAGCAGCTTGTCAGGAGGCGATGAAAAACTGTTTTTT
CDR3: CASSLSGGDEKLFF

J: TRBJ2-4
D: .
V: TRBV7-9
length: 14
size: .
DNA: TGTGCCAGCAGCTCAGAGGGATTCAAAAACATTCAGTACTTC
CDR3: CASSSEGFKNIQYF

J: TRBJ1-6
D: TRBD1
V: TRBV7-2
length: 19
size: .
DNA: TGTGCCAGCAGCCCAGGTCCACCCGAGACAGGGAAGTGGGATTCACCCCTCCACTTT
CDR3: CASSPGPPETGKWDSPLHF

J: TRBJ1-2
D: .
V: TRBV7-2
length: 14
size: .
DNA: TGTGCCAGCAGCTTATGGCAGGACACCTATGGCTACACCTTC
CDR3: CASSLWQDTYGYTF

J: TRBJ2-5
D: TRBD1
V: TRBV6-1
length: 16
size: few
DNA: TGTGCCAGCAGTGAAAGACAGGGTGTTACTCGAGAGACCCAGTACTTC
CDR3: CASSERQGVTRETQYF

J: TRBJ2-3
D: TRBD1
V: TRBV15
length: 14
size: .
DNA: TGTGCCACCGCAACAGGGGGCGGCACAGATACGCAGTATTTT
CDR3: CATATGGGTDTQYF

J: TRBJ2-5
D: TRBD2
V: TRBV19
length: 16
size: .
DNA: TGTGCCAGTAGTGTCTCTAGCGGGGGATTCCAAGAGACCCAGTACTTC
CDR3: CASSVSSGGFQETQYF

J: TRBJ2-2
D: .
V: TRBV5-4
length: 14
size: few
DNA: TGTGCCAGCGCTGACTCGTCCCACACCGGGGAGCTGTTTTTT
CDR3: CASADSSHTGELFF

J: TRBJ2-3
D: TRBD1
V: TRBV9
length: 15
size: .
DNA: TGTGCCAGCAGCCCGTCCGGGACAGAAGCAGATACGCAGTATTTT
CDR3: CASSPSGTEADTQYF

J: TRBJ2-7
D: TRBD1
V: TRBV7-8
length: 15
size: .
DNA: TGTGCCAGCACCCCGACGGGACAGGGGACCTACGAGCAGTACTTC
CDR3: CASTPTGQGTYEQYF

J: TRBJ1-4
D: .
V: TRBV12-3/TRBV12-4
length: 13
size: .
DNA: TGTGCCAGCAGCCGGGATCAGAGGGAAAAACTGTTTTTT
CDR3: CASSRDQREKLFF

J: TRBJ2-1
D: TRBD1
V: TRBV10-1
length: 15
size: .
DNA: TGCGCCAGCAGTGAGGACAGGGGGATGTACAATGAGCAGTTCTTC
CDR3: CASSEDRGMYNEQFF

J: TRBJ1-2
D: TRBD1
V: TRBV4-2
length: 15
size: .
DNA: TGTGCCAGCAGCCAAGATCGACAGGGCGGCTATGGCTACACCTTC
CDR3: CASSQDRQGGYGYTF

J: TRBJ1-5
D: TRBD1
V: TRBV5-1
length: 14
size: .
DNA: TGCGCCAGCAGCTCCGGACAGGGTGCGGAGCCCCAGCATTTT
CDR3: CASSSGQGAEPQHF

J: TRBJ2-7
D: TRBD1
V: TRBV30
length: 13
size: .
DNA: TGTGCCGTTCAAGGACAGGGGGCCGGGGAGCAGTACTTC
CDR3: CAVQGQGAGEQYF

J: TRBJ2-2
D: .
V: TRBV5-1
length: 11
size: .
DNA: TGCGCCAGCAGTCGGACCGGGGAGCTGTTTTTT
CDR3: CASSRTGELFF

J: TRBJ2-3
D: .
V: TRBV19
length: 16
size: .
DNA: TGTGCCAGTAGTATAGGGGTACACAGGGAATCAGATACGCAGTATTTT
CDR3: CASSIGVHRESDTQYF

J: TRBJ1-2
D: .
V: TRBV9
length: 15
size: .
DNA: TGTGCCAGCAGCGTAGCCCAGGATTCTTACTATGGCTACACCTTC
CDR3: CASSVAQDSYYGYTF

J: TRBJ1-2
D: .
V: TRBV19
length: 15
size: .
DNA: TGTGCCAGTACGCAGGGGTCCGTCTTTAACTATGGCTACACCTTC
CDR3: CASTQGSVFNYGYTF

J: TRBJ1-3
D: .
V: TRBV7-9
length: 15
size: .
DNA: TGTGCCAGCAGCCCTAACTCACTCCATTGGAACACCATATATTTT
CDR3: CASSPNSLHWNTIYF

J: TRBJ1-1
D: TRBD1
V: TRBV7-9
length: 13
size: .
DNA: TGTGCCAGCAGCCAGGGGGCTAACACTGAAGCTTTCTTT
CDR3: CASSQGANTEAFF

J: TRBJ2-2
D: .
V: TRBV13
length: 14
size: .
DNA: TGTGCCAGCAGCTTAGGCCTGAGGAGCGGGGAGCTGTTTTTT
CDR3: CASSLGLRSGELFF

J: TRBJ1-6
D: .
V: TRBV6-1
length: 14
size: .
DNA: TGTGCCAGCAGTGATCGGGTGGAGGGTTCACCCCTCCACTTT
CDR3: CASSDRVEGSPLHF

J: TRBJ2-7
D: TRBD2
V: TRBV10-2
length: 14
size: .
DNA: TGCGCCAGCAGTGACCTAGCGGTGACCTACGAGCAGTACTTC
CDR3: CASSDLAVTYEQYF

J: TRBJ1-2
D: .
V: TRBV6-6
length: 13
size: .
DNA: TGTGCCAGCAGTCCGCGACGGGACTATGGCTACACCTTC
CDR3: CASSPRRDYGYTF

J: TRBJ1-6
D: TRBD1
V: TRBV19
length: 16
size: .
DNA: TGTGCCAGCCGCCGGGCGGACAGGGCTTATAATTCACCCCTCCACTTT
CDR3: CASRRADRAYNSPLHF

J: TRBJ1-6
D: .
V: TRBV30
length: 15
size: .
DNA: TGTGCCTGGAACATGCACAGCTCCTATAATTCACCCCTCCACTTT
CDR3: CAWNMHSSYNSPLHF

J: TRBJ1-6
D: TRBD1
V: TRBV10-3
length: 17
size: .
DNA: TGTGCCACCAGCAGGGACAGCCTTGGGATATATAATTCACCCCTCCACTTT
CDR3: CATSRDSLGIYNSPLHF

J: TRBJ1-1
D: TRBD1
V: TRBV10-2
length: 13
size: .
DNA: TGCGCCAGCAGGAAAACAGGGGGCACTGAAGCTTTCTTT
CDR3: CASRKTGGTEAFF

J: TRBJ2-7
D: TRBD2
V: TRBV7-2
length: 16
size: .
DNA: TGTGCCAGCAGCTTAGTGGGGGGGAGTCTTTTCTACGAGCAGTACTTC
CDR3: CASSLVGGSLFYEQYF

J: TRBJ1-5
D: TRBD1
V: TRBV19
length: 16
size: .
DNA: TGTGCCAGTAGCCCGGACAGGGGTGTGGGCAATCAGCCCCAGCATTTT
CDR3: CASSPDRGVGNQPQHF

J: TRBJ2-1
D: .
V: TRBV6-1
length: 17
size: .
DNA: TGTGCCAGCAGTGAATTGGTGGGGCACCCCCCCTACAATGAGCAGTTCTTC
CDR3: CASSELVGHPPYNEQFF

J: TRBJ1-2
D: .
V: TRBV14
length: 15
size: .
DNA: TGTGCCAGCAGCCAAAAAGTTACAGGGCTTGGCGGCTACACCTTC
CDR3: CASSQKVTGLGGYTF

J: TRBJ1-2
D: .
V: TRBV7-9
length: 17
size: once
DNA: TGTGCCAGCAGCTCAACAGCCCCTACACTGAATAACTATGGCTACACCTTC
CDR3: CASSSTAPTLNNYGYTF

J: TRBJ1-5
D: TRBD1
V: TRBV7-9
length: 19
size: .
DNA: TGTGCCAGCAGCTCCGGGACAGGGGGCGCCGGGAGGAGCAATCAGCCCCAGCATTTT
CDR3: CASSSGTGGAGRSNQPQHF

J: TRBJ2-7
D: .
V: TRBV18
length: 14
size: .
DNA: TGTGCCAGCTCACCGAGCGGCAGCTCCTACGAGCAGTACTTC
CDR3: CASSPSGSSYEQYF

J: TRBJ1-3
D: .
V: TRBV30
length: 15
size: .
DNA: TGTGCCGGATCGGCGGGCTTTAGCTCTGGAAACACCATATATTTT
CDR3: CAGSAGFSSGNTIYF

J: TRBJ1-2
D: TRBD1
V: TRBV30
length: 13
size: .
DNA: TGTGCCCGGGCGGCAGGGGGCCGGATTGGCTACACCTTC
CDR3: CARAAGGRIGYTF

J: TRBJ1-2
D: .
V: TRBV4-1
length: 16
size: .
DNA: TGCGCCAGCAGCCAAGGCCGAGGGGAGGTCGGCTATGGCTACACCTTC
CDR3: CASSQGRGEVGYGYTF

J: TRBJ1-2
D: .
V: TRBV29-1
length: 10
size: .
DNA: TGCAGCGATACAGGGACTGGCTACACCTTC
CDR3: CSDTGTGYTF

J: TRBJ1-6
D: .
V: TRBV18
length: 15
size: .
DNA: TGTGCCAGCTCACGGGGAGGGACGGCAAATTCACCCCTCCACTTT
CDR3: CASSRGGTANSPLHF

J: TRBJ1-2
D: .
V: TRBV18
length: 11
size: .
DNA: TGTGCCAGCTCAGAGTCTGATGGCTACACCTTC
CDR3: CASSESDGYTF

J: TRBJ2-6
D: TRBD1
V: TRBV6-5
length: 15
size: .
DNA: TGTGCCAGCAGTTCAGGGGGCGCTGGGGCCAACGTCCTGACTTTC
CDR3: CASSSGGAGANVLTF